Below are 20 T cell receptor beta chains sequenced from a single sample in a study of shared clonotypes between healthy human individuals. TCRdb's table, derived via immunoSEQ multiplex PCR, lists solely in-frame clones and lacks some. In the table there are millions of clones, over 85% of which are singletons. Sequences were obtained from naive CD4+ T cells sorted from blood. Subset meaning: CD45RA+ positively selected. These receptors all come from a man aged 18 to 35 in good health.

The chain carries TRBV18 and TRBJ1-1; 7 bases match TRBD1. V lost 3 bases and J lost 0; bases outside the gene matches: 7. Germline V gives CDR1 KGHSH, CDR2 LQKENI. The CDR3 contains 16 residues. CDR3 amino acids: CASSPTGKEMNTEAFF. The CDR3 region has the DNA TGTGCCAGCTCACCGACAGGGAAGGAGATGAACACTGAAGCTTTCTTT.

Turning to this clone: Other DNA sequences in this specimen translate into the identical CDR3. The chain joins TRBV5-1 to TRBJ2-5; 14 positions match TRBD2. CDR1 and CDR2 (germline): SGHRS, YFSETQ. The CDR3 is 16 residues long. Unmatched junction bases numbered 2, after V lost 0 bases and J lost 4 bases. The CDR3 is CASSLGGLAGVETQYF. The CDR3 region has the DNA TGCGCCAGCAGCTTGGGGGGACTAGCGGGAGTAGAGACCCAGTACTTC.

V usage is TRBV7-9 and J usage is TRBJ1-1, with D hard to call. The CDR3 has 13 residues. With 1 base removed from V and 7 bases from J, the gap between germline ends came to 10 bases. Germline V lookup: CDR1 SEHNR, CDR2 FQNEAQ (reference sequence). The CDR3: CASSLVRDSEAFF. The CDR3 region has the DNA TGTGCCAGCAGCTTAGTTCGCGATAGTGAAGCTTTCTTT.

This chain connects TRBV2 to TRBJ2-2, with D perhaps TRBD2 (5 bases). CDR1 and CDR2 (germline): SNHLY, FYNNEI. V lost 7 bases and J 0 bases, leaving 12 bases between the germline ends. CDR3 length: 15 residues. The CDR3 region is CASTPAGANTGELFF. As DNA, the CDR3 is TGTGCCAGCACCCCCGCGGGCGCGAACACCGGGGAGCTGTTTTTT.

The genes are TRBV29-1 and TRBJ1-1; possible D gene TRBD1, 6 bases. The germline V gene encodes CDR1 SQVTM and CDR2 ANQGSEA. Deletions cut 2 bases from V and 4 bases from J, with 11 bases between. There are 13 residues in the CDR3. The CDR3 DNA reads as TGCAGCGTTGAACGTACAGGGCCCACTGAAGCTTTCTTT. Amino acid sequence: CSVERTGPTEAFF.

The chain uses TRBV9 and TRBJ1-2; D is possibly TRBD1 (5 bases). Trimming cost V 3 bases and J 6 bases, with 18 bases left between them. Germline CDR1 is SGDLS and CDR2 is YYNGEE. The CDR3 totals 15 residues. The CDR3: CASSATGTSMNGYTF. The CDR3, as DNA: TGTGCCAGCAGCGCTACCGGGACCTCTATGAATGGCTACACCTTC.

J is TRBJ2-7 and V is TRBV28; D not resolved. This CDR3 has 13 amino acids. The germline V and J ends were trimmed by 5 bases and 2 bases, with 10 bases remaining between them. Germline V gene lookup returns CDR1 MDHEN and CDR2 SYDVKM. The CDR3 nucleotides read TGTGCCAGCAGTCCCTTTGGGACCTACGAGCAGTACTTC. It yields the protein CASSPFGTYEQYF. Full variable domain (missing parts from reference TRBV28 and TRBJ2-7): DVKVTQSSRYLVKRTGEKVFLECVQDMDHENMFWYRQDPGLGLRLIYFSYDVKMKEKGDIPEGYSVSREKKERFSLILESASTNQTSMYLCASSPFGTYEQYFGPGTRLTVT.

The CDR3 nucleotides read TGTGCCAGTAGTATTGGGGGACAGGGCGCTGAAGCTTTCTTT. It codes for CASSIGGQGAEAFF. This chain connects TRBV19 to TRBJ1-1, with 9 nucleotides matching TRBD1. CDR3 length equals 14 residues. CDR1 LNHDA and CDR2 SQIVND come from the germline V gene (reference sequence). V was pared by 3 bases and J by 6 bases, with 5 bases of the junction left unmatched.

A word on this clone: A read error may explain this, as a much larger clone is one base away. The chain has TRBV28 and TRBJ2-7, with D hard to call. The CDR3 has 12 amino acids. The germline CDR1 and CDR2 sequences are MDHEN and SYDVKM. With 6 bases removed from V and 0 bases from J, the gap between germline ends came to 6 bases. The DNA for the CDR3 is TGTGCCAGCAGAGAGAGCTCCTACGAGCAGTACTTC. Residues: CASRESSYEQYF.

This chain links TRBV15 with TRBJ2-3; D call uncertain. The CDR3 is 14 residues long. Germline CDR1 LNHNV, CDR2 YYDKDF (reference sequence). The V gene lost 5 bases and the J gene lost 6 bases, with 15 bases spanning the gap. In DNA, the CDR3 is TGTGCCACCAGCCCTAGTCCGTCCCAGGATACGCAGTATTTT. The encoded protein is CATSPSPSQDTQYF. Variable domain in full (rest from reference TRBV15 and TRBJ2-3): DAMVIQNPRYQVTQFGKPVTLSCSQTLNHNVMYWYQQKSSQAPKLLFHYYDKDFNNEADTPDNFQSRRPNTSFCFLDIRSPGLGDTAMYLCATSPSPSQDTQYFGPGTRLTVL.

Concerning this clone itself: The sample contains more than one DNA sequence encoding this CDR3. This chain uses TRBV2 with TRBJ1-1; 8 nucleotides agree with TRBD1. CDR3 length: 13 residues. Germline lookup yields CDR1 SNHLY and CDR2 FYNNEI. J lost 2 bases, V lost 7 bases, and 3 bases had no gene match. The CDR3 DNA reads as TGTGCCAGCACCGGACAGGGCAACACTGAAGCTTTCTTT. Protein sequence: CASTGQGNTEAFF.

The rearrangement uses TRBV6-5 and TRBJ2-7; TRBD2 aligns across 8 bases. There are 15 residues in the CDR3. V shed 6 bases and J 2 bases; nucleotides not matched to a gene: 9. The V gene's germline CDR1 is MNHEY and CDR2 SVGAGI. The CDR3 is CASRSRGRPTYEQYF. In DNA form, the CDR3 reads TGTGCCAGCAGGTCCCGCGGGAGGCCCACCTACGAGCAGTACTTC.

CDR3 nucleotide sequence: TGTGCCACCACGAGTAGAGGGGAGCTGTTTTTT. As protein: CATTSRGELFF. The chain employs TRBV10-3 and TRBJ2-2; D call uncertain. CDR1 and CDR2 from the germline V gene are ENHRY and SYGVKD. The CDR3 sequence is 11 residues long. The V gene lost 10 bases and the J gene lost 8 bases, with 11 bases spanning the gap.

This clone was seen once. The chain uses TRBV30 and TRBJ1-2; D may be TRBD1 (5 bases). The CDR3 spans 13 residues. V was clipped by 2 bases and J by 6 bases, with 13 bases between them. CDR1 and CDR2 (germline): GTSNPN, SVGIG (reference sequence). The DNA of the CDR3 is TGTGCCTGGAGTCACGACGGAGGGGATGGCTACACCTTC. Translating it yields CAWSHDGGDGYTF. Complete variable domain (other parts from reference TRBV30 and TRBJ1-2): SQTIHQWPATLVQPVGSPLSLECTVEGTSNPNLYWYRQAAGRGLQLLFYSVGIGQISSEVPQNLSASRPQDRQFILSSKKLLLSDSGFYLCAWSHDGGDGYTFGSGTRLTVV.

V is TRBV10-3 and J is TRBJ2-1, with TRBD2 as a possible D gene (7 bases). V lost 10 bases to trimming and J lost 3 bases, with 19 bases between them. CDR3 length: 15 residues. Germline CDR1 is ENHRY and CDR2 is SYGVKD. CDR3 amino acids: CATEGTSGIYNEQFF. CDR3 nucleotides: TGTGCCACCGAGGGGACAAGCGGGATCTACAATGAGCAGTTCTTC.

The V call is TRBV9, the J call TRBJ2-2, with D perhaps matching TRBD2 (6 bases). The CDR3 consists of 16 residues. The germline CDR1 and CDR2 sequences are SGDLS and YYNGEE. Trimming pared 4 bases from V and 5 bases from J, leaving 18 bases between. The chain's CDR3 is CASSSIRSRGTGELFF. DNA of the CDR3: TGTGCCAGCAGCTCCATTCGGAGTCGGGGGACCGGGGAGCTGTTTTTT.

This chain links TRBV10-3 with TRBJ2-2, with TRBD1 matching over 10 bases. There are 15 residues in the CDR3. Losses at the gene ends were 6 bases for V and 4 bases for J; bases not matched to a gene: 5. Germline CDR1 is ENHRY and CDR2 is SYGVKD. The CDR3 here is CAISPGQGSTGELFF. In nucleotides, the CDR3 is TGTGCCATCAGCCCGGGACAGGGGAGCACCGGGGAGCTGTTTTTT.

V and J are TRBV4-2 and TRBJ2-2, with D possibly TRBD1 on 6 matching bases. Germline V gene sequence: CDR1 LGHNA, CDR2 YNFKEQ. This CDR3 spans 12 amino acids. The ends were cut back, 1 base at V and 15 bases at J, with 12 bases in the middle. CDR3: CASSQAQGYLFF. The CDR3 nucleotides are TGTGCCAGCAGCCAAGCTCAGGGGTATTTGTTTTTT.

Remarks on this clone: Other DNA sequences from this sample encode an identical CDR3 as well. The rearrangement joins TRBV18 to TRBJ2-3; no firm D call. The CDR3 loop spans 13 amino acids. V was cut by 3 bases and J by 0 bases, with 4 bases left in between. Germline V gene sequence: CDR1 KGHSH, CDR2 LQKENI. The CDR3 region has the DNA TGTGCCAGCTCACCCCTAAGCACAGATACGCAGTATTTT. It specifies CASSPLSTDTQYF.

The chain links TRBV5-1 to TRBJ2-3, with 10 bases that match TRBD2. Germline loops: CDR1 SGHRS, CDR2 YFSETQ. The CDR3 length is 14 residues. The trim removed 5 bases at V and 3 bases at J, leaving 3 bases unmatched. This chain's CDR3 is CASSYSGRTDTQYF. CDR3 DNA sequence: TGCGCCAGCAGTTATAGCGGGAGGACAGATACGCAGTATTTT.